Only a few counts were recorded for the clone carrying this T cell receptor (beta chain). The CDR3 length is 15 residues. Trimming took 2 bases from V and 8 from J, leaving 15 bases between them. CDR1 is MGHRA, CDR2 YSYEKL, per germline. Per the original data handling: The assay estimated nucleated cells by amplifying reference gene primers. Only in-frame clones appear in the TCRdb table, and some are missing; sequencing was by immunoSEQ multiplex PCR. Clonal size and the V and J genes are those of that table, whereas D and trimming came from the DNA. The data hold 60,000 or so clones, with over 80% observed a single time. This record belongs to a study of blood T cell repertoires in COVID-19.

The sequence was obtained from a man aged 25 to 40 with COVID-19, enrolled during active disease. Sequencing input: peripheral blood. This chain joins TRBV4-1 and TRBJ1-4; D might be TRBD1 (5 bases). The chain's CDR3 is CASSQRSGGREKLFF. The CDR3 DNA reads as TGCGCCAGCAGCCAAAGGAGCGGGGGAAGAGAAAAACTGTTTTTT.